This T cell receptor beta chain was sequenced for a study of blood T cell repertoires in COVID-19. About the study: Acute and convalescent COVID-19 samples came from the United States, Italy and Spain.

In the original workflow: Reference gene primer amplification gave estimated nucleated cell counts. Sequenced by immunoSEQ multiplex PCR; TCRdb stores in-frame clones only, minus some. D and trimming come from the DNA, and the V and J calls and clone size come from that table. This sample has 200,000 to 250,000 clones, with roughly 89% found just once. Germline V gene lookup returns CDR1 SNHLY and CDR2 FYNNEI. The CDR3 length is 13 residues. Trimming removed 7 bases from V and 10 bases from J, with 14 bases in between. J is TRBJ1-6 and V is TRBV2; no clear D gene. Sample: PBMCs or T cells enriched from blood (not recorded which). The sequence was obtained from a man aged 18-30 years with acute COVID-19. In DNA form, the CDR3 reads TGTGCCAGCAAATTTGAGGGTTTATCACCCCTCCACTTT. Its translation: CASKFEGLSPLHF.